These 11 T cell receptor beta chains were sequenced from one sample in a study of CD8 T cells in Susac syndrome. Random hexamers were used to reverse transcribe an amount of 0.5 to 1 ug RNA. Each CDR3 protein gets one entry after TCRdb re-called the immunoSEQ multiplex PCR reads with MiXCR. The table records 150,000 to 200,000 distinct CDR3 sequences, around 96% of them present only once. Sequencing was done on a sample of CD8+ T cells from PBMCs. All receptors derive from a human donor with multiple sclerosis.

The rearrangement uses TRBV20-1 and TRBJ2-7; D remains unclear. The CDR3 spans 12 residues. V gave up 3 bases and J gave up 2 bases, with 8 bases separating them. The V gene's germline CDR1 is DFQATT and CDR2 SNEGSKA (reference sequence). The CDR3 region has the DNA TGCAGTGCTAGGGACCGTACCTACGAGCAGTACTTC. Translation gives CSARDRTYEQYF.

The chain combines TRBV6-6 with TRBJ2-7, with no clear D. Germline CDR1 and CDR2: MNHNY and SVGAGI (reference sequence). The CDR3 has 14 amino acids. The V end was cut by 0 bases, the J end by 3 bases, with 9 bases between. This chain's CDR3 is CASSYSNHGYEQYF. The CDR3 DNA reads as TGTGCCAGCAGTTACTCGAATCATGGCTACGAGCAGTACTTC.

The chain uses TRBV12-3 or TRBV12-4 and TRBJ2-3; D is uncertain. The CDR3 runs to 16 residues. Trimming pared 3 bases from V and 0 bases from J, leaving 13 bases between. The chain's CDR3 is CASSFQLSTSTDTQYF. DNA for the CDR3: TGTGCCAGCAGTTTTCAACTATCCACTAGCACAGATACGCAGTATTTT.

The CDR3 coding sequence is TGTGCCAGCAGCCAAGATTGGAGGGGGCCCGGGCAGACCCAGTACTTC. Its protein product is CASSQDWRGPGQTQYF. The V and J genes are TRBV3-1 and TRBJ2-5, with TRBD1 as a possible D gene (7 bases). Germline values: CDR1 LGHDT, CDR2 YNNKEL (reference sequence). The CDR3 has 16 amino acids. The V end was cut by 0 bases, the J end by 6 bases, with 17 bases between.

This chain connects TRBV10-3 to TRBJ2-6, with a tentative D call TRBD1 (5 bases). Looked up from germline, CDR1 is ENHRY and CDR2 is SYGVKD. The CDR3 extends over 16 amino acids. The V end was cut by 0 bases, the J end by 2 bases, with 8 bases between. As DNA, the CDR3 is TGTGCCATCAGTGAGTCAGGGGAAACTGGGGCCAACGTCCTGACTTTC. Protein sequence: CAISESGETGANVLTF.

The CDR3 region has the DNA TGTGCCAGCAGCTCTCAGGGGGCGCCGGGGGCCGAGCAGTACTTC. It translates to CASSSQGAPGAEQYF. The J gene is TRBJ2-7, the V gene TRBV9, with 8 bases identical to TRBD1. The CDR3 is made up of 15 amino acids. Germline CDR1 and CDR2: SGDLS and YYNGEE. Trimming at V came to 4 bases and at J to 6 bases, leaving 12 bases not matched to a gene.

CDR3 DNA sequence: TGTGCCAGCAGCCAAGACGTGTTCCGCGGGCCCGAGGACAGCAATCAGCCCCAGCATTTT. Amino acids: CASSQDVFRGPEDSNQPQHF. V and J are TRBV3-1 and TRBJ1-5; D is uncertain. The germline CDR1 and CDR2 sequences are LGHDT and YNNKEL (reference sequence). This CDR3 contains 20 residues. V lost 0 bases and J 1 base, leaving 22 bases between the germline ends.

The rearrangement uses TRBV3-1 and TRBJ2-3; D remains unclear. The CDR3 runs 14 residues. V gave up 0 bases and J gave up 2 bases, with 6 bases separating them. Per germline, CDR1 LGHDT and CDR2 YNNKEL (reference sequence). The CDR3 nucleotides read TGTGCCAGCAGCCAAGATGACATCACAGATACGCAGTATTTT. The encoded protein is CASSQDDITDTQYF.

The J gene is TRBJ2-5, the V gene TRBV3-1, with 10 bases aligning to TRBD2. The CDR3 sequence is 17 residues long. V dropped 3 bases and J dropped 3; count of bases not matched to a gene: 10. CDR1 LGHDT and CDR2 YNNKEL come from the germline V gene (reference sequence). CDR3 DNA: TGTGCCAGCAGCCATGAAAGCGGGGGGGAAGAAAAAGAGACCCAGTACTTC. It translates to CASSHESGGEEKETQYF.

The V and J genes are TRBV29-1 and TRBJ1-4; D unresolved. The CDR3 consists of 11 residues. Germline loops: CDR1 SQVTM, CDR2 ANQGSEA. Trimming took off 5 bases at V and 6 bases at J, with 7 bases between the two ends. The DNA for the CDR3 is TGCAGCGTTCGGTTAGATGAAAAACTGTTTTTT. This gives the protein CSVRLDEKLFF.

V is TRBV13 and J is TRBJ1-2; no clear D. The CDR3 contains 13 residues. The V end was cut by 2 bases, the J end by 4 bases, with 8 bases between. Germline-derived CDR1 and CDR2 are PRHDT and FYEKMQ (reference sequence). DNA of the CDR3: TGTGCCAGCAGCTTAACTAGACTCTATGGCTACACCTTC. It specifies CASSLTRLYGYTF.